The T cell receptor (beta chain) described here comes from a study of OX40 agonist ivuxolimab in advanced cancers. Context from the whole study: Ivuxolimab was a fully human IgG2 agonistic monoclonal antibody targeting the costimulatory receptor OX40 (CD134). Intravenous ivuxolimab was administered to patients every 2 weeks at six dose levels: 0.01, 0.1, 0.3, 1.5, 3 and 10 mg/kg. Of the roughly 51 dose-escalation patients, hepatocellular carcinoma was present in about 20, melanoma in around 15, renal cell carcinoma in 9 and head and neck cancer in 9. In the dose-escalation cohort, about four fifths of patients were male, and the mean age was roughly 60 years with a range of roughly 23 to 90. Prior anti-PD-1, anti-PD-L1 or anti-CTLA-4 therapy was permitted, and approximately 39% of dose-escalation patients had received checkpoint inhibitors. Three dose-escalation patients achieved partial responses, one with hepatocellular carcinoma and two with cutaneous melanoma. Peripheral TCRbeta sequencing aimed to test whether ivuxolimab altered TCR sequence diversity and caused clonal T-cell expansion. The paper describes the monotherapy dose-escalation part (N = 52 patients) of the phase I trial of ivuxolimab. Broader findings and caveats from the paper: Which antigens the clonally expanded peripheral T cells were specific for was not determined. Clonal expansion of both CD4+ and CD8+ blood T cells was observed from baseline to week 6 at doses 0.1 to 3.0 mg/kg. After ivuxolimab, CD8+ T cells had more expanded clones than CD4+ T cells on average. Partial responders in the 0.1-3.0 mg/kg groups had among the lowest normalized peripheral clonal expansion, especially among CD8+ T cells. Low levels of normalized T-cell clonal expansion were also shown by some nonresponding patients.

Patients with autoimmune disease history or receiving systemic immunosuppression were excluded from the trial. Peripheral blood for TCR sequencing was collected from all dose cohorts at baseline, on cycle 4 day 1, and on cycle 7 day 1. The samples were drawn from a first-in-human, open-label, multicenter phase I dose-escalation trial of ivuxolimab. Adults with locally advanced or metastatic melanoma, renal cell, hepatocellular, or head and neck squamous cell carcinoma were enrolled in the trial. CD4+ and CD8+ T cells were sorted separately from peripheral blood before TCR sequencing. Genomic DNA was extracted from sorted cells for sequencing of the TCRbeta CDR3 region. The immunoSEQ Assay was used to sequence the TCRbeta CDR3 regions. In its TCRdb copy, this immuneACCESS table keeps in-frame sequences only and misses some clones. Where compared with another copy, unresolved V genes explain less than half of these, and the others have no known cause. In all, the sample holds about 71,000 clones, and 94% of those were seen once. Of the sample, approximately 14% is held by the ten largest clones.

To note about this clone: Its binding antigen is unknown. No much larger clone is present one base from it, and per-base qualities are unavailable.

The CDR3 has 13 amino acids, counting the end cysteine and phenylalanine. Only the CDR3 portion is preserved as DNA: 39 bases, with reading frame beginning at the first base. Via the germline V gene (reference sequence), CDR1 is MNHEY and CDR2 SMNVEV. V is cut by 2 bases and J by 3 bases, and the space between the germline ends is 8 bases. Sequencing used CD4+ or CD8+ T cells sorted from blood, obtained in a trial of the OX40 agonist ivuxolimab. This chain is built from TRBV27 and TRBJ2-7; TRBD1 is a weak D gene call, 6 bases matching. The clonotype originates from an adult with an advanced solid tumor such as melanoma, head and neck, liver or kidney cancer. The nucleotides read TGTGCCAGCAGTTTACAGGGGAACTACGAGCAGTACTTC. This encodes CASSLQGNYEQYF.